This T cell receptor (beta chain) was captured by sequencing in a study of T cell responses to AZD1222 COVID-19 vaccine. General study results and limits: Among those given AZD1222, only six were seropositive at baseline. Clonal diversity may have been underestimated, and the donors were mostly white British, with more females than males.

This CDR3 has 13 amino acids. The V gene's germline CDR1 is SGHRS and CDR2 YFSETQ. With 2 bases removed from V and 1 base from J, the gap between germline ends came to 6 bases. Second-dose groups at about 4 or about 12 weeks were pooled. Profiling relied on immunoSEQ multiplex PCR, and the TCRdb table lists in-frame clones only, not all of them. The table records fewer than 120,000 clones, 85% to 95% of them present only once. Points on this clone: Its matching antigen is unknown. Other DNA sequences in the sample encode the same CDR3.

The sequence derives from an adult who received the AZD1222 COVID-19 vaccine. The chain joins TRBV5-1 to TRBJ1-1, with D unclear. The sequencing here drew on peripheral blood, taken 28 days after the second AZD1222 dose. CDR3 DNA sequence: TGCGCCAGCAGCTTAGGTACGAACACTGAAGCTTTCTTT. Translating it yields CASSLGTNTEAFF.